This TCR beta chain was recovered during a study of regulatory T cells in long-lasting Graves disease. Time point specified: newly diagnosed GD, antithyroid drugs for less than 3 months. Extracted RNA from PBMCs served as the source of the TCR library. With V trimmed by 8 bases and J by 2 bases, 4 bases remained unmatched. The CDR3 is made up of 14 amino acids. Germline values: CDR1 MDHEN, CDR2 SYDVKM. This clonotype was recorded many times. Construction of TCR beta libraries relied on iRepertoire HTBI primers and on Arm-PCR targeting CDR3 regions. Each CDR3 protein is one row after TCRdb ran MiXCR on the multiplex PCR reads. The top ten clones hold about 10% of a sample with 400,000 to 550,000 distinct CDR3 sequences, 16% of them seen once. This sample also appeared in a second study, on T cells in Graves' hyperthyroidism and ophthalmopathy. That work states: The TCR CDR3 first-round RT-PCR relied on the HTBI primer set.

The clonotype comes from a woman in her twenties or thirties with Graves disease. The chain is built from TRBV28 and TRBJ2-1; TRBD2 matches at 9 bases. Sequenced here: peripheral blood mononuclear cells (PBMCs), sampled at new diagnosis, from a patient treated with antithyroid drugs. This chain's CDR3 is CASESGRTYNEQFF. DNA of the CDR3: TGTGCCAGCGAGAGCGGGAGGACCTACAATGAGCAGTTCTTC.